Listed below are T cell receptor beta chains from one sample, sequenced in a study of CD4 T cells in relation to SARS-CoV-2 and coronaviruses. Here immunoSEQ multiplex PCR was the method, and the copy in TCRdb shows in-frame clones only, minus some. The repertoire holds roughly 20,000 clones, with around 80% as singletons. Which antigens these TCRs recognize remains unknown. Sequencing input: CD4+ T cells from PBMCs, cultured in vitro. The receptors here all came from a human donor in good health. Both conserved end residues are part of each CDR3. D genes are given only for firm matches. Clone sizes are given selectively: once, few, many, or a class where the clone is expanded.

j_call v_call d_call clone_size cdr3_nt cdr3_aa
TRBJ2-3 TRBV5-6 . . TGTGCCAGCAGCTCCCCCTGGGCGGATACGCAGTATTTT CASSSPWADTQYF
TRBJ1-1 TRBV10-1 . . TGCGCCAGCAGTCACCAGGGCGACACTGAAGCTTTCTTT CASSHQGDTEAFF
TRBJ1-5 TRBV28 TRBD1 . TGTGCCAGCAGTACCTTTCAGGGGGCGAGAGATCAGCCCCAGCATTTT CASSTFQGARDQPQHF
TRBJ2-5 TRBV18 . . TGTGCCAGCTCACCCTCCGTTCAAGAGACCCAGTACTTC CASSPSVQETQYF
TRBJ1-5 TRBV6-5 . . TGTGCCAGCAGTTCCAGGGTTCTACAGCCCCAGCATTTT CASSSRVLQPQHF
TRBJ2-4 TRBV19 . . TGTGCCAGTAGTTCCCCCTCTCAGAGAAGACTAAACATTCAGTACTTC CASSSPSQRRLNIQYF
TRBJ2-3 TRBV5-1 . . TGCGCCAGCGGCGTAGGGGGGACGAACACAGATACGCAGTATTTT CASGVGGTNTDTQYF
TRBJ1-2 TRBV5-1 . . TGCGCCAGCAGCTTGGATAGGACTAATCTCGCCTTC CASSLDRTNLAF
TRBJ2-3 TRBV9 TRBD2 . TGTGCCAGCAGCCAACCTGAGGCAGGGGGACTAGCGGGATTGTCAGATACGCAGTATTTT CASSQPEAGGLAGLSDTQYF
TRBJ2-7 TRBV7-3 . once TGTGCCAGCAGCGCACAGGGAGGCGACGAGCAGTACTTC CASSAQGGDEQYF
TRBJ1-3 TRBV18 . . TGTGCCAGCTCACCACTGGTCGGGGCGGACGGCTCTGGAAACACCATATATTTT CASSPLVGADGSGNTIYF
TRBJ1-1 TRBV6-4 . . TGTGCCAGCAGTACCGAGACAGGGAACACTGAAGCTTTCTTT CASSTETGNTEAFF
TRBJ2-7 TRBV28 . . TGTGCCAGCAGTTTAAGGTCCGACACCTACGAGCAGTACTTC CASSLRSDTYEQYF
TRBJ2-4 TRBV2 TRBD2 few TGTGCCAGCAGTGAACGGAGGGAGGGCCCGTACATTCAGTACTTC CASSERREGPYIQYF
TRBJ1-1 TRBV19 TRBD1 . TGTGCCAGTAGTATAACAGGGGCATGGACAGGGGCCACTGAAGCTTTCTTT CASSITGAWTGATEAFF
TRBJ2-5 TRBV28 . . TGTGCCAGCAGTTTGGATCTCGGGGGCGCAGAGACCCAGTACTTC CASSLDLGGAETQYF
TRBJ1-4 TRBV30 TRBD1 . TGTGCCTGGAGGAGACGGGACAGGGGCGTAAGAGCTAATGAAAAACTGTTTTTT CAWRRRDRGVRANEKLFF
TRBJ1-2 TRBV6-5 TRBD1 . TGTGCCAGCACCAACAGGGGGCTTTTCGGCTATGGCTACACCTTC CASTNRGLFGYGYTF
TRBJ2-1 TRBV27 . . TGTGCCAGCAGTCGAGGCAATGAGCAGTTCTTC CASSRGNEQFF
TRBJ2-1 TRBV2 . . TGTGCCAGCACCGACGTAGGGCGGGCCCGCTATGAGCAGTTCTTC CASTDVGRARYEQFF
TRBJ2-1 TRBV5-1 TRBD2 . TGCGCCAGCAGCCCTGGCGGGAGGGTAGTTGATGAGCAGTTCTTC CASSPGGRVVDEQFF
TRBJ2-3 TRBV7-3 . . TGTGCCAGCGGCCGGGGCACAGATACGCAGTATTTT CASGRGTDTQYF
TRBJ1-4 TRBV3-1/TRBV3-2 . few TGTGCCAGCAGCAGACGGGGGGATGAAAAACTGTTTTTT CASSRRGDEKLFF
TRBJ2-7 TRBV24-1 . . TGTGCCACCGGGTTGGCAGGAACCTACGAGCAGTACTTC CATGLAGTYEQYF
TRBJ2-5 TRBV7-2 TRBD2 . TGTGCCAGCAGCCAAGGGCTAGCGGAAGAGACCCAGTACTTC CASSQGLAEETQYF
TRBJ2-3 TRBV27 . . TGTGCCAGTGCGATAGGGTGGAGCACAGATACGCAGTATTTT CASAIGWSTDTQYF
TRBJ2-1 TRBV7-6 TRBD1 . TGTGCCAGCAGCCCAGCCCTTTGGACAGGGGGCTTAAATGAGCAGTTCTTC CASSPALWTGGLNEQFF
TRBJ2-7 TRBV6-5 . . TGTGCCAGCAGCCCCCAGACGACCTACGAGCAGTACTTC CASSPQTTYEQYF
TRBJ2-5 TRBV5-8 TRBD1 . TGTGCCAGCAGCCCCGACAGGGAAGAGACCCAGTACTTC CASSPDREETQYF
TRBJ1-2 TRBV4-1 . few TGCGCCAGCAGCCAAGATTTGCCGGGTGGCTACACCTTC CASSQDLPGGYTF
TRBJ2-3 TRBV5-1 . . TGCGCCAGCAGGGTGGGGATTACAGATACGCAGTATTTT CASRVGITDTQYF
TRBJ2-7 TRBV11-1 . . TGTGCCAGCAGCTTAGGGGGTCCTGCGTACGAGCAGTACTTC CASSLGGPAYEQYF
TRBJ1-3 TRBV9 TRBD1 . TGTGCCAGCAGCCCGCAGGGGGCATCGGGGAACACCATATATTTT CASSPQGASGNTIYF
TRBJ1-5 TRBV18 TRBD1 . TGTGCCAGCTCACCCGACAGGGAGAATCAGCCCCAGCATTTT CASSPDRENQPQHF
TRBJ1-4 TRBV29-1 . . TGCAGCGTTGATGGGTTGGGGCAGGGTGATGAAAAACTGTTTTTT CSVDGLGQGDEKLFF
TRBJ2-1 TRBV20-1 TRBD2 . TGCAGTGCTAGTACTAGGGGTTGGGCTAGCGGTGAGCAGTTCTTC CSASTRGWASGEQFF
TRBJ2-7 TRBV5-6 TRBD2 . TGTGCCAGCAGCTTTTTAGCGGGAGACGAGCAGTACTTC CASSFLAGDEQYF
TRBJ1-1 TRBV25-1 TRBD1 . TGTGCCAGCGCGAATGCCGGGACAGAAGTGAACACTGAAGCTTTCTTT CASANAGTEVNTEAFF
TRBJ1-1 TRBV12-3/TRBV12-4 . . TGTGCCAGCAGTCCTATGAACACTGAAGCTTTCTTT CASSPMNTEAFF
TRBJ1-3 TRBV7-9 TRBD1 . TGTGCCAGCAGCCTCGGGACAGGGGTGCTCTCTGGAAACACCATATATTTT CASSLGTGVLSGNTIYF
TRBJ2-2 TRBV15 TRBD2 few TGTGCCACCAGCAGAGATTTGGGGGGGCTAGCGGGAGCCGGGGAGCTGTTTTTT CATSRDLGGLAGAGELFF
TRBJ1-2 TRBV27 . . TGTGCCAGCAGTTTGTACCCATCGTCGGGGTATGGCTACACCTTC CASSLYPSSGYGYTF
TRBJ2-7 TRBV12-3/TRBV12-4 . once TGTGCCAGCAGTTTAGCCGCAAGGGACGAGCAGTACTTC CASSLAARDEQYF
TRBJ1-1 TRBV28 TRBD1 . TGTGCCAGCAGTTCTCCGGGACAGGGATTCGGCACTGAAGCTTTCTTT CASSSPGQGFGTEAFF
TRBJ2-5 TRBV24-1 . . TGTGCCACCAGTGATTGGGCTGGGGAGACCCAGTACTTC CATSDWAGETQYF
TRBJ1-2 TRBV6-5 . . TGTGCCAGCAGTTCCTCAGGGGTGGCTAACTATGGCTACACCTTC CASSSSGVANYGYTF
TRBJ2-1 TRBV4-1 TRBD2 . TGCGCCAGCAGCCAAGGTGCTAGCGGGTACAATGAGCAGTTCTTC CASSQGASGYNEQFF